The 3 T cell receptor beta chains presented below share a single source sample, sequenced in a study of blood T cell repertoires in COVID-19. Sequencing was performed with immunoSEQ multiplex PCR; in TCRdb, only in-frame clones are kept and a portion is missing. The sample includes 400,000 to 550,000 clones, around 89% seen only once; the top ten take approximately 4.5%. The sequenced material came from peripheral blood. The origin of the receptors is a woman in her 30s with acute or convalescent COVID-19.

The genes are TRBV12-3 or TRBV12-4 and TRBJ1-5; D is undetermined. The CDR3 has 13 amino acids. V was cut by 1 base and J by 5 bases, with 6 bases left in between. CDR3 loop: CASSLDGDQPQHF. The CDR3 DNA sequence: TGTGCCAGCAGTTTAGACGGGGATCAGCCCCAGCATTTT.

The V and J genes are TRBV4-1 and TRBJ2-7; TRBD2 aligns across 9 bases. The V gene's germline CDR1 is MGHRA and CDR2 YSYEKL. This CDR3 has 16 amino acids. The J segment lost 1 base and the V segment lost 0 bases, leaving 4 bases of the junction unmatched. The CDR3 region has the DNA TGCGCCAGCAGCCAAGATCTAGCGGGAAATTCCTACGAGCAGTACTTC. This sequence encodes CASSQDLAGNSYEQYF.

This sequence joins TRBV7-8 and TRBJ2-2, with D unclear. The germline V gene encodes CDR1 SGHVS and CDR2 FQNEAQ. V lost 5 bases and J 5 bases, leaving 3 bases between the germline ends. CDR3 length: 11 amino acids. The CDR3 sequence: CASSPTGELFF. The DNA of the CDR3 is TGTGCCAGCAGCCCGACCGGGGAGCTGTTTTTT.